This T cell receptor (beta chain) was identified during a study of post-analysis software for immune sequencing data. Whole-study findings and limits: With F measure, samples from one preparation batch clustered together strongly. When patients were compared with controls, about 5 TRBV segments were more frequent, TRBV5-6, TRBV5-1 and TRBV20-1 among them. Controls showed significantly higher normalized Chao1 diversity than did multiple sclerosis patients.

Unique molecular identifiers had been added to the TCR beta cDNA libraries. TCRdb fed the PCR reads into MiXCR, producing one record per CDR3 protein. The sample shows roughly 200,000 distinct CDR3 sequences, roughly 28% of them seen only once. Regarding this clonotype: Its matching antigen is unknown. This may stem from a read error, because a much larger clone lies one nucleotide away. This CDR3 is missing its conserved last phenylalanine or tryptophan, likely due to a read error.

V was clipped by 7 bases and J by 9 bases; unmatched bases: 12. The CDR3 is 14 residues long. CDR1 SGHDN and CDR2 FVKESK come from the germline V gene. The sequence came from a girl aged 2-17 years with multiple sclerosis. The chain joins TRBV14 to TRBJ2-1; 7 positions match TRBD2. The sample taken for sequencing was blood. CDR3 coding DNA: TGTGCCAGCAACCGGGGACTACTGTGGGGTGAGCAGTTCTGC. Its protein product is CASNRGLLWGEQFC.